This T cell receptor (beta chain) was documented in a study of CXCR3-negative and CXCR3-positive naive CD8 T cells. General study results and limits: Greater hydrophobicity was found in TRB CDR3s of CXCR3-positive naive cells than of CXCR3-negative naive cells.

Note on this clonotype: Its specificity is unknown.

cDNA libraries for TRB were generated by 5' RACE incorporating UMI labels. After re-calling the 5' RACE reads, TCRdb lists one entry per CDR3 protein, DNA absent. This table holds 150,000 or so distinct CDR3 sequences. The CDR3 is 15 amino acids. In germline, CDR1 is MDHEN, CDR2 SYDVKM. The chain employs TRBV28 and TRBJ2-7; TCRdb outputs TRBD1, but without DNA this stays unchecked. The sequencing sample was made of naive CXCR3+ CD8+ T cells from blood. Subset indicated: CD45RO-CCR7+CD27+CD95- naive CD8+ T cells expressing CXCR3 (TNR3+). This TCR derives from a human donor in good health. Some clones in this sample may be carry-over from other donors' samples. The chain's CDR3 is CASSIPGQVSYEQYF.